A single sample is the source of the 24 T cell receptor beta chains below, sequenced in a study of T cell changes during pregnancy in multiple sclerosis. Data came from immunoSEQ multiplex PCR; TCRdb stores just in-frame clones and leaves some out. The profile covers more than 35,000 clones, with over 75% appearing a single time and 0.4% to 0.55% taken by the ten largest. Specimen: CD4+ T cells from peripheral blood mononuclear cells, collected in the first trimester of pregnancy. These receptors came from a female donor in good health, enrolled as a control in a pregnancy study.

The chain recombines TRBV6-1 with TRBJ1-5; 7 bases match TRBD1. Germline V gives CDR1 MNHNS, CDR2 SASEGT. The CDR3 totals 14 residues. The trim removed 4 bases at V and 4 bases at J, leaving 4 bases unmatched. CDR3 residues: CASSVETGNQPQHF. CDR3 bases: TGTGCCAGCAGTGTCGAGACAGGGAATCAGCCCCAGCATTTT.

The rearrangement joins TRBV7-2 to TRBJ1-4, with TRBD1 as a possible D gene (5 bases). The germline CDR1 and CDR2 sequences are SGHTA and FQGNSA. The CDR3 is 15 residues long. V was trimmed by 5 bases and J by 8 bases, leaving 18 bases between them. As DNA, the CDR3 is TGTGCCAGCAGCCCCTTGGGGAAGGGGTCGGAAAAACTGTTTTTT. As protein: CASSPLGKGSEKLFF.

This clone was recorded once. The chain links TRBV15 to TRBJ2-1, with D unresolved. The CDR3 is made up of 15 amino acids. Trimming removed 5 bases from V and 0 bases from J, with 11 bases in between. Germline lookup yields CDR1 LNHNV and CDR2 YYDKDF (reference sequence). Here the CDR3 DNA reads TGTGCCACCAGCGTCCTTTTGAGCTCCTACAATGAGCAGTTCTTC. Its translation is CATSVLLSSYNEQFF.

This chain links TRBV6-1 with TRBJ1-2, with D tentatively TRBD1 (6 bases). The germline V gene encodes CDR1 MNHNS and CDR2 SASEGT. Trimming took off 5 bases at V and 0 bases at J, with 10 bases between the two ends. The CDR3 spans 14 residues. The DNA for the CDR3 is TGTGCCAGCAGTCTTGGACAGACTAACTATGGCTACACCTTC. Amino acids: CASSLGQTNYGYTF.

The chain combines TRBV28 with TRBJ1-6; TRBD1 agrees at 9 bases. This CDR3 is 17 amino acids long. Germline V gene data show CDR1 as MDHEN and CDR2 as SYDVKM. With 5 bases clipped from V and 13 bases from J, the junction kept 18 bases outside the gene matches. In nucleotides, the CDR3 is TGTGCCAGCAGTCCGGGGGGGACAGGGAAGATATTTTCGCCCCTCCACTTT. It encodes CASSPGGTGKIFSPLHF.

This chain uses TRBV2 with TRBJ1-2; TRBD1 agrees at 7 bases. CDR3 length equals 13 residues. The germline CDR1 and CDR2 sequences are SNHLY and FYNNEI. V gave up 6 bases and J gave up 4 bases; unmatched junction bases: 5. CDR3 amino acids: CASRRQGAYGYTF. DNA of the CDR3: TGTGCCAGCAGGAGACAGGGCGCCTATGGCTACACCTTC.

This chain connects TRBV6-6 to TRBJ1-2; 10 bases match TRBD1. V trimming: 7 bases; J trimming: 4 bases; junction bases outside the gene matches: 12. CDR1 and CDR2 from the germline V gene are MNHNY and SVGAGI (reference sequence). The CDR3 has 16 residues. The CDR3 spells CASNPSGTGVRYGYTF. In DNA form, the CDR3 reads TGTGCCAGCAACCCTTCCGGGACAGGGGTTCGCTATGGCTACACCTTC.

The rearrangement links TRBV6-5 to TRBJ2-7; D is perhaps TRBD2 (7 bases). V was pared by 8 bases and J by 5 bases, with 19 bases between. This CDR3 is built from 14 residues. Germline V gene lookup returns CDR1 MNHEY and CDR2 SVGAGI. Here the CDR3 reads CASSRGAFRNEQYF. In nucleotides, the CDR3 is TGTGCCAGCTCCCGGGGGGCTTTCCGCAACGAGCAGTACTTC.

The gene calls are TRBV6-6 and TRBJ1-6; the D is unclear. The germline CDR1 and CDR2 sequences are MNHNY and SVGAGI (reference sequence). V lost 6 bases to trimming and J lost 10 bases, with 13 bases between them. The CDR3 consists of 13 residues. The CDR3 region is CASSKDPGSPLHF. The CDR3 region has the DNA TGTGCCAGCAGCAAGGACCCGGGGTCACCCCTCCACTTT.

This CDR3 reads CASSQDRERVLVETQYF. The DNA of the CDR3 is TGCGCCAGCAGCCAAGATAGGGAGCGAGTCCTGGTGGAGACCCAGTACTTC. The V call is TRBV4-1, the J call TRBJ2-5, with D possibly TRBD2 on 5 matching bases. V dropped 0 bases and J dropped 5 bases, with 19 bases sitting between them. Germline lookup yields CDR1 MGHRA and CDR2 YSYEKL. This CDR3 is 17 amino acids long.

This clone was seen a single time. The rearrangement links TRBV5-1 to TRBJ2-7, with D possibly matching TRBD2 (6 bases). Germline V gene sequence: CDR1 SGHRS, CDR2 YFSETQ. Trimming took 0 bases from V and 7 from J, leaving 14 bases between them. The CDR3 has 14 residues. This CDR3 is CASSLEGLRREQYF. In DNA, the CDR3 is TGCGCCAGCAGCTTGGAGGGACTCCGGCGGGAGCAGTACTTC.

The J gene is TRBJ2-3, the V gene TRBV7-3; 9 positions match TRBD2. After removal of 2 bases from V and 4 bases from J, the junction contained 4 bases not matched to a gene. The V gene's germline CDR1 is SGHTA and CDR2 FQGTGA. The CDR3 contains 15 residues. The CDR3 here is CASSLLAGLADTQYF. In DNA form, the CDR3 reads TGTGCCAGCAGCTTACTAGCGGGGTTGGCAGATACGCAGTATTTT. Looking up the rest from reference TRBV7-3 and TRBJ2-3 gives the full variable domain: GAGVSQTPSNKVTEKGKYVELRCDPISGHTALYWYRQSLGQGPEFLIYFQGTGAADDSGLPNDRFFAVRPEGSVSTLKIQRTERGDSAVYLCASSLLAGLADTQYFGPGTRLTVL.

This rearrangement joins TRBV4-1 to TRBJ2-1; 7 positions match TRBD2. There are 13 residues in the CDR3. Per the germline V gene, CDR1 is MGHRA and CDR2 is YSYEKL. J was trimmed by 8 bases and V by 4 bases; bases with no gene match: 5. The CDR3 DNA is TGCGCCAGCAGCCGGGGACTATTCGATGAGCAGTTCTTC. Translation gives CASSRGLFDEQFF.

The genes are TRBV30 and TRBJ1-1; 9 bases match TRBD1. CDR1 is GTSNPN and CDR2 is SVGIG in the germline V gene (reference sequence). CDR3 size: 15 residues. V lost 2 bases and J lost 4; bases outside the gene matches: 8. CDR3 in DNA: TGTGCCTGGAGTCGAGCCCGACAGGGGGGCACTGAAGCTTTCTTT. Encoded protein: CAWSRARQGGTEAFF.

This chain joins TRBV5-5 and TRBJ2-2; tentative D call: TRBD1 (6 bases). The V gene's germline CDR1 is SGHKS and CDR2 YYEKEE (reference sequence). There are 14 residues in the CDR3. V dropped 6 bases and J dropped 2 bases, with 11 bases sitting between them. Here the CDR3 reads CASTGTPNTGELFF. The CDR3 region has the DNA TGTGCCAGCACCGGGACACCAAACACCGGGGAGCTGTTTTTT. The full variable domain, completed using reference TRBV5-5 and TRBJ2-2, is DAGVTQSPTHLIKTRGQQVTLRCSPISGHKSVSWYQQVLGQGPQFIFQYYEKEERGRGNFPDRFSARQFPNYSSELNVNALLLGDSALYLCASTGTPNTGELFFGEGSRLTVL.

This chain uses TRBV9 with TRBJ2-1; TRBD1 matches at 8 bases. The CDR3 runs to 14 residues. Germline V gives CDR1 SGDLS, CDR2 YYNGEE. V shed 2 bases, J shed 8 bases, and the junction held 6 bases outside the gene matches. The chain's CDR3 is CASSVRQGRDEQFF. CDR3 DNA sequence: TGTGCCAGCAGCGTCCGACAGGGGCGGGATGAGCAGTTCTTC.

The chain is built from TRBV5-1 and TRBJ2-1, with 8 bases fitting TRBD1. Germline lookup yields CDR1 SGHRS and CDR2 YFSETQ. The CDR3 extends over 16 amino acids. The trim removed 4 bases at V and 3 bases at J, leaving 9 bases unmatched. The CDR3 reads CASSKGDRGLYNEQFF. CDR3 coding DNA: TGCGCCAGCAGCAAGGGAGACAGGGGACTCTACAATGAGCAGTTCTTC.

The chain couples TRBV9 to TRBJ2-1; possible D gene TRBD1, 5 bases. Trimming took 0 bases from V and 6 from J, leaving 10 bases between them. This CDR3 is built from 14 residues. Germline CDR1 SGDLS, CDR2 YYNGEE. For the CDR3, the DNA is TGTGCCAGCAGCGTAGAACTAAGGGGCAATGAGCAGTTCTTC. Amino acids: CASSVELRGNEQFF.

This rearrangement joins TRBV28 to TRBJ2-5; perhaps TRBD1 as D (6 bases). This CDR3 is 14 amino acids long. With 7 bases removed from V and 4 bases from J, the gap between germline ends came to 16 bases. The germline V gene encodes CDR1 MDHEN and CDR2 SYDVKM. CDR3 nucleotide sequence: TGTGCCAGCAAGCGAAACAGGGCAGGAGAGACCCAGTACTTC. Translation gives CASKRNRAGETQYF.

This clone was found once. J is TRBJ2-1 and V is TRBV14; 9 positions match TRBD2. This CDR3 is built from 14 residues. The V and J ends lost 3 bases and 10 bases, in that order; junction bases with no gene match: 7. The V gene's germline CDR1 is SGHDN and CDR2 FVKESK. The CDR3 DNA follows: TGTGCCAGCAGCCAGGGTAGCGGGGGTATCGAGCAGTTCTTC. The encoded protein is CASSQGSGGIEQFF.

The rearrangement links TRBV28 to TRBJ2-1; D gene ambiguous. The germline V and J ends were trimmed by 3 bases and 3 bases, with 3 bases remaining between them. The CDR3 extends over 12 amino acids. Looked up from germline, CDR1 is MDHEN and CDR2 is SYDVKM. CDR3 region: CASSLSYNEQFF. The CDR3 DNA sequence: TGTGCCAGCAGTTTGAGCTACAATGAGCAGTTCTTC.

A remark on this clone: The junction departs from the called germline gene at one end, perhaps through a read error. This chain uses TRBV7-7 with TRBJ2-1; TRBD2 aligns across 8 bases. CDR3 length: 15 amino acids. Germline lookup yields CDR1 SSHAT and CDR2 FNYEAQ (reference sequence). DNA of the CDR3: TGTGCTAGCAGCTTAAGTCCGGGGGGGCACAATGAGCAGTTCTTC. It translates to CASSLSPGGHNEQFF.

The V call is TRBV2, the J call TRBJ2-3, with 11 bases identical to TRBD2. The germline V gene has CDR1 SNHLY and CDR2 FYNNEI. The CDR3 totals 15 residues. The V segment lost 3 bases and the J segment 6 bases; nucleotides outside the gene matches: 5. CDR3: CASSDGLAGGDTQYF. In DNA, the CDR3 is TGTGCCAGCAGTGACGGTCTAGCGGGGGGTGATACGCAGTATTTT.

This chain uses TRBV28 with TRBJ2-3, with D tentatively TRBD2 (5 bases). This CDR3 has 14 amino acids. The germline V gene encodes CDR1 MDHEN and CDR2 SYDVKM. The V and J ends lost 3 bases and 3 bases respectively, with 10 bases between them. CDR3 sequence reads: CASSFIRGTDTQYF. The CDR3 nucleotides read TGTGCCAGCAGTTTTATACGGGGAACAGATACGCAGTATTTT.